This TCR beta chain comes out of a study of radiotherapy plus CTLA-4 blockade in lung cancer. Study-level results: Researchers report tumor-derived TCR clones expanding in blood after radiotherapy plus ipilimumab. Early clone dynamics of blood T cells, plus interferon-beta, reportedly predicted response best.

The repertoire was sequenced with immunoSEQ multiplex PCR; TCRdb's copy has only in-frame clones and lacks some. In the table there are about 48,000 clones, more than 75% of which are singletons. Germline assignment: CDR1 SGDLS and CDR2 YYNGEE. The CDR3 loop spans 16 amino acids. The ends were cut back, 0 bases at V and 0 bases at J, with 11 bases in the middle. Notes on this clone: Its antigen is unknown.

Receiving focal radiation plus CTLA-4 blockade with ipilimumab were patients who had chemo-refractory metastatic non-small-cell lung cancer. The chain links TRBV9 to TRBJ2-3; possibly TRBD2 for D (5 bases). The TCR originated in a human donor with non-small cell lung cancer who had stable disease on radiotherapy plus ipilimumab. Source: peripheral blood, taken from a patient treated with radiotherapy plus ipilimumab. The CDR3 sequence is CASSVDGADSTDTQYF. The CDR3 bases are TGTGCCAGCAGCGTAGATGGAGCGGATAGCACAGATACGCAGTATTTT.